The T cell receptor beta chain described here comes from a study of T-cell memory formation after mild COVID-19 (dated by TCRdb to the early 2020s). Study-wide context: Most TCR sequence clusters were specific to one of the two donors. In a couple of donors, T-cell clones that expanded and contracted after mild COVID-19 were followed by sequencing TCRalpha and TCRbeta repertoires longitudinally. The cohort comprised two young, previously healthy adult volunteers, one female and one male. The full study reports these points: Whether the second-wave clones peaking on day 37 were SARS-CoV-2 specific was not confirmed. The study covered only a couple of mild cases, and larger cohorts including severe cases with pre-infection samples were considered necessary. Contracting CD4+ clones were found mainly in CM and EM memory subsets, while CD8+ clones were enriched in EMRA. The detection of some responding clones in pre-infection memory suggests that pre-existing cross-reactive memory T cells joined the SARS-CoV-2 response. Clones contracting from day 15 to 85 had balanced CD4/CD8 phenotypes, while a second wave expanding from day 15 to 37 was biased towards CD4+.

With respect to this clonotype: The antigen this receptor binds is unknown. Qualities for individual bases were not recorded, and no much larger clone is one base off.

Ficoll-Paque density gradient centrifugation was the method used to isolate PBMCs. Data came from an Illumina NovaSeq 6000. cDNA libraries for TCRalpha and TCRbeta were prepared by 5'RACE using constant-segment primers, with sample barcodes and unique molecular identifiers added. Trizol reagent was used to extract RNA from every sample. Library amplification was performed in two PCR steps, and a second sample barcode and Illumina TruSeq adapters were introduced in the second step. Sequencing of libraries was performed on an Illumina NovaSeq with 2 x 150 bp paired-end reads. In the original analysis: Reads were demultiplexed and collapsed into UMI-guided consensus sequences with migec v1.2.7. Using mixcr v2.1.11, the UMI consensuses were aligned to TRA and TRB V and J templates and assembled into clonotypes. A clonotype was counted as expanded or contracted only if both edgeR and NoisET called the change significant, with noise models trained on biological replicates. For edgeR calls, the thresholds were a false discovery rate-adjusted p below 0.01 and a log2 fold-change of 1. As an exploratory analysis of dynamics, max-normalized trajectories of the 1000 most abundant clonotypes were examined with PCA combined with hierarchical clustering. Each responding clone was given a CD4 or CD8 phenotype based on the CD4+ and CD8+ repertoires, which had been sequenced separately. Using fastp trimming at Q25 and MiXCR clonotype assembly, TCRdb reanalyzed the public sequencing data and kept in-frame beta chains. Each CDR3 protein appears once, grouped with its most common genes and DNA. The V and J calls and clone size are TCRdb's, not the authors'. This sample is represented by roughly 130,000 distinct CDR3 sequences; roughly 15% of them were singletons. The ten largest account for roughly 14% of the sample.

The sequence derives from an adult woman who had mild COVID-19 (a few samples of this study predate the infection). The sample titles of this study are shuffled in the database, so cell type and time point are left out; the donor was told from shared clones. Sequencing used PBMCs or a T cell subset sorted from them (not recorded which).

CDR3 protein: CASSQGRAKEFF. The nucleotides are TGTGCCAGCAGCCAAGGCAGGGCCAAGGAGTTCTTC. The sequence joins TRBV3-1 to TRBJ2-1; TRBD1 is perhaps the D gene, given 5 matching bases. Per the germline V gene (reference sequence), LGHDT is the CDR1 and YNNKEL is the CDR2. V sheds 1 base and J sheds 14 bases, leaving 12 bases between their ends. The CDR3 holds 12 amino acids from the cysteine to the phenylalanine. Only CDR3 DNA is held: 36 bases, read in frame from base 1.